The 2 T cell receptor beta chains below come from one sample, sequenced in a study of cytomegalovirus exposure and HLA in healthy donors. PCR involved 60 Vbeta and 13 Jbeta primers. The data were produced by immunoSEQ multiplex PCR, yet TCRdb's version contains in-frame clones alone and is incomplete. The sample includes about 160,000 clones, about 80% of them seen just once. The sample was PBMCs. The receptors were gathered from a female donor in good health and CMV-seronegative.

The rearrangement uses TRBV6-4 and TRBJ2-7, with D possibly being TRBD2 (6 bases). Per germline, CDR1 MRHNA and CDR2 SNTAGT. This CDR3 has 14 residues. Trimming removed 7 bases from V and 2 bases from J, with 15 bases in between. The CDR3 sequence is CASTLRAGPYEQYF. CDR3 sequence (DNA): TGTGCCAGCACCCTAAGGGCGGGACCCTACGAGCAGTACTTC.

The CDR3 region is CASSPRTGENYGYTF. DNA for the CDR3: TGTGCCAGCAGCCCCCGGACAGGGGAGAACTATGGCTACACCTTC. This sequence joins TRBV7-9 and TRBJ1-2; 9 bases line up with TRBD1. V was pared by 5 bases and J by 2 bases, with 6 bases of the junction left unmatched. CDR3 length: 15 residues. Germline CDR1 and CDR2: SEHNR and FQNEAQ (reference sequence).